What follows are 25 T cell receptor beta chains derived from one specimen sequenced in a study of blood T cells in healthy people across ages. Combining a sample-barcoded 5' primer with a J-beta primer mix, a second PCR ran for roughly 7 to 12 cycles. MiXCR was run by TCRdb on the 5' RACE reads, yielding one entry per CDR3 protein. The sample shows 750,000 to 950,000 distinct CDR3 sequences, about 55% of them seen only once. Sequenced sample: blood. Every receptor here comes from an elderly man in good health.

This clonotype was seen more than once but under ten times. This chain joins TRBV29-1 and TRBJ2-7; D may be TRBD2 (6 bases). This CDR3 comprises 12 residues. Germline V gives CDR1 SQVTM, CDR2 ANQGSEA. Trimming removed 6 bases from V and 7 bases from J, with 16 bases in between. The DNA of the CDR3 is TGCAGCGTCGTCGGGGGAGCTGGGGAGCAGTACTTC. This translates into CSVVGGAGEQYF.

The genes are TRBV29-1 and TRBJ2-5; either TRBD1 or TRBD2 may supply D (5 bases each). CDR3 length equals 14 residues. The germline V gene encodes CDR1 SQVTM and CDR2 ANQGSEA. The ends were cut back, 4 bases at V and 4 bases at J, with 16 bases in the middle. The CDR3 DNA reads as TGCAGCGTTGGGGTAGTGGGGGTTAGAGAGACCCAGTACTTC. Translated: CSVGVVGVRETQYF. Full variable domain (missing parts from reference TRBV29-1 and TRBJ2-5): SAVISQKPSRDICQRGTSLTIQCQVDSQVTMMFWYRQQPGQSLTLIATANQGSEATYESGFVIDKFPISRPNLTFSTLTVSNMSPEDSSIYLCSVGVVGVRETQYFGPGTRLLVL.

The genes are TRBV12-3 or TRBV12-4 and TRBJ1-6, with TRBD1 matching over 9 bases. This CDR3 has 16 residues. The J segment lost 8 bases and the V segment lost 5 bases, leaving 10 bases of the junction unmatched. The CDR3 loop reads CASSAGTGLWDSPLHF. CDR3 in DNA: TGTGCCAGCAGTGCCGGGACAGGGCTCTGGGATTCACCCCTCCACTTT.

This clonotype was detected only a few times. The rearrangement joins TRBV29-1 to TRBJ1-1, with D perhaps TRBD1 (5 bases). The V and J ends lost 5 bases and 1 base respectively, with 11 bases between them. The CDR3 covers 13 residues. Germline assignment: CDR1 SQVTM and CDR2 ANQGSEA. CDR3 sequence (DNA): TGCAGCGTTCCTGGGACGGCGAACACTGAAGCTTTCTTT. It codes for CSVPGTANTEAFF.

Comments on this clonotype: Sequence at one end of the junction differs from germline and may be a read error. The chain combines TRBV9 with TRBJ1-4; D call uncertain. The germline V gene has CDR1 SGDLS and CDR2 YYNGEE. The CDR3 is 14 residues long. The DNA for the CDR3 is TGTGCCGGCAGCCCCCCCGGACTCAATGAAAAACTGTTTTTT. This translates into CAGSPPGLNEKLFF.

This clonotype was observed a handful of times. CDR3 in amino acids: CASRDPVAAQYF. CDR3 DNA sequence: TGTGCCAGCAGGGACCCAGTAGCGGCCCAGTACTTC. The V gene is TRBV28, the J gene TRBJ2-5, with a possible D match to TRBD2 (6 bases). V lost 6 bases and J 9 bases, leaving 14 bases between the germline ends. This CDR3 has 12 amino acids. In germline, CDR1 is MDHEN, CDR2 SYDVKM. The variable domain in full, with the rest retrieved from reference TRBV28 and TRBJ2-5, is DVKVTQSSRYLVKRTGEKVFLECVQDMDHENMFWYRQDPGLGLRLIYFSYDVKMKEKGDIPEGYSVSREKKERFSLILESASTNQTSMYLCASRDPVAAQYFGPGTRLLVL.

The CDR3 protein is CASSQDSDGYTF. The DNA for the CDR3 is TGTGCCAGCAGCCAAGATTCAGATGGCTACACCTTC. V is TRBV4-2 and J is TRBJ1-2; D remains ambiguous. V lost 0 bases and J lost 6, with 5 bases in between. The germline gives CDR1 LGHNA, CDR2 YNFKEQ. This CDR3 region has 12 residues.

The V gene is TRBV7-2, the J gene TRBJ2-1, with 10 bases fitting TRBD2. This CDR3 is 15 amino acids long. V lost 5 bases to trimming and J lost 8 bases; unmatched junction nucleotides: 9. Germline V lookup: CDR1 SGHTA, CDR2 FQGNSA. The CDR3 DNA sequence: TGTGCCAGCAGCCGGGCTAGCGGGAGTATACATGAGCAGTTCTTC. It yields the protein CASSRASGSIHEQFF.

This clonotype was observed a few times. The CDR3 coding sequence is TGTGCCAGCAGCCAATATAGGACGGACAATGAGCAGTTCTTC. The encoded protein is CASSQYRTDNEQFF. The chain is built from TRBV7-2 and TRBJ2-1; D is ambiguous. Germline V gives CDR1 SGHTA, CDR2 FQGNSA. Trimming cost V 5 bases and J 5 bases, with 13 bases left between them. This CDR3 has 14 amino acids.

The CDR3 DNA reads TGCAGTGCTGGCCCCGGACTGAGCACAGATACGCAGTATTTT. Protein: CSAGPGLSTDTQYF. The V and J genes are TRBV20-1 and TRBJ2-3; D perhaps matches TRBD2 (5 bases). CDR1 and CDR2 from the germline V gene are DFQATT and SNEGSKA (reference sequence). CDR3 length: 14 amino acids. V was trimmed by 5 bases and J by 0 bases, leaving 12 bases between them.

The chain joins TRBV6-1 to TRBJ1-1, with 8 bases fitting TRBD1. CDR3 length equals 14 residues. CDR1 MNHNS and CDR2 SASEGT come from the germline V gene. After removal of 3 bases from V and 7 bases from J, the junction contained 7 bases not matched to a gene. The CDR3 protein is CASSDSPGTGEAFF. DNA for the CDR3: TGTGCCAGCAGTGATAGTCCCGGGACAGGTGAAGCTTTCTTT.

This clonotype was detected a few times. The chain combines TRBV20-1 with TRBJ2-1; TRBD2 aligns across 7 bases. Germline V CDR1 and CDR2: DFQATT, SNEGSKA (reference sequence). The junction had 8 bases not matched to a gene; V was cut back by 6 bases and J by 0 bases. The CDR3 covers 15 residues. DNA for the CDR3: TGCAGTGCGGCGAGCGGGGCAAGCTCCTACAATGAGCAGTTCTTC. This sequence encodes CSAASGASSYNEQFF.

V usage is TRBV27 and J usage is TRBJ1-2, with D maybe TRBD1 (6 bases). The CDR3 is 14 amino acids. Trimming stripped 8 bases from V and 4 bases from J, with 17 bases between. The germline CDR1 and CDR2 sequences are MNHEY and SMNVEV (reference sequence). In DNA, the CDR3 is TGTGCCAGCGCCGCGGGGGGCGGTGGCTATGGCTACACCTTC. This sequence encodes CASAAGGGGYGYTF.

The V gene is TRBV5-1, the J gene TRBJ1-1, with no clear D. The length of the CDR3 is 14 residues. Germline V gives CDR1 SGHRS, CDR2 YFSETQ. Trimming removed 4 bases from V and 5 bases from J, with 15 bases in between. The CDR3: CASSPEGYRTEAFF. In nucleotides, the CDR3 is TGCGCCAGCAGCCCCGAAGGCTATAGAACTGAAGCTTTCTTT. The complete variable domain, with remaining parts taken from reference TRBV5-1 and TRBJ1-1, reads KAGVTQTPRYLIKTRGQQVTLSCSPISGHRSVSWYQQTPGQGLQFLFEYFSETQRNKGNFPGRFSGRQFSNSRSEMNVSTLELGDSALYLCASSPEGYRTEAFFGQGTRLTVV.

The V and J genes are TRBV6-5 and TRBJ1-4; 10 nucleotides agree with TRBD1. Germline values: CDR1 MNHEY, CDR2 SVGAGI. V dropped 6 bases and J dropped 9; count of bases not matched to a gene: 7. CDR3 size: 14 residues. CDR3 sequence (DNA): TGTGCCAGCAGGCCGGGACAGGGGCGTCAAAAACTGTTTTTT. It yields the protein CASRPGQGRQKLFF.

V is TRBV27 and J is TRBJ2-7; tentative D call: TRBD2 (6 bases). The CDR3 runs to 17 residues. Germline V gene lookup returns CDR1 MNHEY and CDR2 SMNVEV (reference sequence). The V gene lost 0 bases and the J gene lost 5 bases, with 20 bases spanning the gap. CDR3 DNA sequence: TGTGCCAGCAGTTTATCGAAGGCGAGACTAGAGCCCCACGAGCAGTACTTC. It codes for CASSLSKARLEPHEQYF.

This clonotype has more than one count but fewer than ten. The chain is built from TRBV4-2 and TRBJ2-7; a weak D match, TRBD2 (5 bases). CDR3 size: 15 residues. Germline lookup yields CDR1 LGHNA and CDR2 YNFKEQ. Trimming removed 0 bases at V and 4 bases at J, with 13 bases between. The DNA of the CDR3 is TGTGCCAGCAGCCAAGATGCCGGGGTTCGGTACGAGCAGTACTTC. This sequence encodes CASSQDAGVRYEQYF.

A few counts support this clonotype. The genes are TRBV27 and TRBJ2-5, with D possibly being TRBD1 (6 bases). Germline CDR1 and CDR2: MNHEY and SMNVEV (reference sequence). The CDR3 has 14 amino acids. The V gene lost 2 bases and the J gene lost 1 base, with 8 bases spanning the gap. This CDR3 reads CASSLTGSQETQYF. The CDR3 DNA is TGTGCCAGCAGTTTAACAGGGAGCCAAGAGACCCAGTACTTC.

The gene calls are TRBV6-1 and TRBJ2-1; 9 nucleotides match TRBD1. The CDR3 loop spans 16 amino acids. J gave up 9 bases and V 6 bases, and 15 bases lay outside the gene matches. Germline V gives CDR1 MNHNS, CDR2 SASEGT. CDR3 sequence: CASRADRDRVYAEQFF. The CDR3 nucleotides are TGTGCCAGCAGAGCCGACCGGGACAGGGTTTACGCTGAGCAGTTCTTC.

The chain recombines TRBV9 with TRBJ2-7, with 9 nucleotides matching TRBD2. Per the germline V gene, CDR1 is SGDLS and CDR2 is YYNGEE. J lost 5 bases, V lost 5 bases, and 11 bases had no gene match. The CDR3 consists of 15 residues. The CDR3 nucleotides are TGTGCCAGCAGTGTCCTTAGCGGGAGAGGCGACGAGCAGTACTTC. Translated: CASSVLSGRGDEQYF.

V usage is TRBV9 and J usage is TRBJ2-5, with a tentative D call TRBD1 (5 bases). V was trimmed by 2 bases and J by 4 bases, leaving 15 bases between them. The CDR3 is made up of 15 amino acids. Germline CDR1 reads SGDLS; CDR2 reads YYNGEE. CDR3 bases: TGTGCCAGCAGCGTCGAACCAGGGTATTCAGAGACCCAGTACTTC. Its translation: CASSVEPGYSETQYF.

The chain carries TRBV27 and TRBJ2-1; 9 bases align to TRBD1. This CDR3 region has 17 residues. Germline CDR1 and CDR2: MNHEY and SMNVEV (reference sequence). J lost 8 bases, V lost 0 bases, and 11 bases had no gene match. The CDR3 bases are TGTGCCAGCAGTTTATCCCCGACAGGGGGGCCCGGGTATGAGCAGTTCTTC. Amino acids: CASSLSPTGGPGYEQFF.

The chain is built from TRBV6-1 and TRBJ2-1; TRBD1 or TRBD2 may be the D gene (5 bases each). Germline V CDR1 and CDR2: MNHNS, SASEGT. CDR3 size: 15 residues. Trimming shortened V by 4 bases and J by 9 bases, and 19 bases separated the two germline ends. The DNA of the CDR3 is TGTGCCAGCAGTGGTGCAACCTCTGGGACCGGTGAGCAGTTCTTC. Encoded protein: CASSGATSGTGEQFF.

Points on this clonotype: An end of the junction does not agree with germline; a read error may underlie this. The chain couples TRBV5-1 to TRBJ2-1, with D perhaps matching TRBD2 (5 bases). Per the germline V gene, CDR1 is SGHRS and CDR2 is YFSETQ. This CDR3 comprises 15 residues. As DNA, the CDR3 is TGCGCCAGCAGCTTGGCGGGGAGCCCCTACGATGAGCAGTTCTTC. Amino acid sequence: CASSLAGSPYDEQFF.

V gene TRBV4-1 combines with J gene TRBJ1-1; D not certain. V gave up 5 bases and J gave up 0 bases, with 13 bases separating them. The CDR3 has 15 amino acids. Per germline, CDR1 MGHRA and CDR2 YSYEKL. The CDR3 here is CASSSRSGVNTEAFF. The DNA of the CDR3 is TGCGCCAGCAGCTCCCGGAGCGGGGTGAACACTGAAGCTTTCTTT.